These 18 T cell receptor beta chains were all obtained from the same sample, sequenced in a study of patients and donors after allogeneic stem cell transplantation. TCRdb re-called the RT-PCR reads with MiXCR, one entry per CDR3 protein. The profile shows fewer than 25,000 distinct CDR3 sequences, 4.9% of them singletons. What was sequenced was blood, either unsorted or a sorted T cell fraction (not recorded which). The receptors originated from a human donor who was either an allogeneic HSCT recipient or a stem cell or donor lymphocyte infusion donor (not recorded which). It is not recorded whose cells these are; they may come from a transplant donor.

This clonotype was seen a few times. The rearrangement joins TRBV6-1 to TRBJ1-4; D not resolved. Per germline, CDR1 MNHNS and CDR2 SASEGT. The V end was cut by 0 bases, the J end by 4 bases, with 12 bases between. The CDR3 spans 16 residues. The CDR3: CASSEAEAVVNEKLFF. The CDR3 DNA follows: TGTGCCAGCAGTGAAGCGGAGGCAGTAGTTAATGAAAAACTGTTTTTT.

This clonotype was recorded many times. The chain has TRBV7-9 and TRBJ2-1; perhaps TRBD1 as D (5 bases). Trimming pared 1 base from V and 2 bases from J, leaving 6 bases between. Per germline, CDR1 SEHNR and CDR2 FQNEAQ (reference sequence). The length of the CDR3 is 14 residues. The DNA of the CDR3 is TGTGCCAGCAGCTTAGAGGGGACCTACAATGAGCAGTTCTTC. Translation gives CASSLEGTYNEQFF.

This clonotype was observed a few times. The chain recombines TRBV5-5 with TRBJ2-6; TRBD1 matches 9 bases. CDR1 and CDR2 from the germline V gene are SGHKS and YYEKEE (reference sequence). V dropped 4 bases and J dropped 0; count of bases not matched to a gene: 5. CDR3 length equals 17 residues. The CDR3 DNA sequence: TGTGCCAGCAGCGGGGGACAGGGAGCCTCTGGGGCCAACGTCCTGACTTTC. Translation: CASSGGQGASGANVLTF.

Within the sample, this clonotype is medium-sized (0.01 to 0.1%). The chain combines TRBV12-3 or TRBV12-4 with TRBJ1-3, with D unresolved. Trimming shortened V by 2 bases and J by 2 bases, and 13 bases separated the two germline ends. The CDR3 spans 16 residues. CDR3 in DNA: TGTGCCAGCAGTTTAATAGGGATTAAGACTGGAAACACCATATATTTT. It translates to CASSLIGIKTGNTIYF.

This chain connects TRBV10-3 to TRBJ1-3, with 9 bases that match TRBD1. Trimming at V came to 4 bases and at J to 4 bases, leaving 14 bases not matched to a gene. Per germline, CDR1 ENHRY and CDR2 SYGVKD. This CDR3 contains 18 residues. CDR3 protein: CAISAGQGRGVSGNTIYF. Written as DNA, the CDR3 is TGTGCCATCAGTGCGGGACAGGGAAGAGGAGTGTCAGGAAACACCATATATTTT.

This clonotype has a count of ten or more. J is TRBJ2-7 and V is TRBV6-1; D is undetermined. V lost 3 bases and J lost 1, with 10 bases in between. The CDR3 spans 14 residues. The germline gives CDR1 MNHNS, CDR2 SASEGT. CDR3: CASSDPHRSYEQYF. CDR3 bases: TGTGCCAGCAGTGACCCCCACAGATCCTACGAGCAGTACTTC.

This clonotype was seen many times. The chain joins TRBV5-1 to TRBJ1-1; D is unclear. Germline V gene lookup returns CDR1 SGHRS and CDR2 YFSETQ. V was pared by 4 bases and J by 0 bases, with 7 bases between. The CDR3 length is 13 residues. The CDR3 sequence: CASSENLNTEAFF. DNA of the CDR3: TGCGCCAGCAGCGAGAATTTGAACACTGAAGCTTTCTTT.

This clonotype occurred many times. The V gene is TRBV27, the J gene TRBJ1-2, with D perhaps TRBD1 (6 bases). Germline V gives CDR1 MNHEY, CDR2 SMNVEV (reference sequence). The CDR3 loop spans 11 amino acids. The V gene lost 6 bases and the J gene lost 8 bases, with 10 bases spanning the gap. CDR3 DNA sequence: TGTGCCAGCAGCTACAGGGTCGGCTACACCTTC. Its protein product is CASSYRVGYTF.

The chain has TRBV20-1 and TRBJ2-3; 9 positions agree with TRBD2. V lost 0 bases and J lost 7; bases outside the gene matches: 8. Germline values: CDR1 DFQATT, CDR2 SNEGSKA (reference sequence). This CDR3 comprises 15 residues. The CDR3 sequence: CSAREAGGTGNTQYF. CDR3 in DNA: TGCAGTGCTAGAGAGGCGGGAGGGACCGGGAATACGCAGTATTTT.

The chain has TRBV19 and TRBJ1-4; 7 bases map to TRBD1. The CDR3 contains 16 residues. Looked up from germline, CDR1 is LNHDA and CDR2 is SQIVND (reference sequence). V lost 2 bases and J lost 3; bases outside the gene matches: 6. The CDR3 DNA follows: TGTGCCAGTAGTATAAATCCAGGGACAGCTAATGAAAAACTGTTTTTT. Residues: CASSINPGTANEKLFF. Full variable domain (outside the CDR3, taken from reference TRBV19 and TRBJ1-4): DGGITQSPKYLFRKEGQNVTLSCEQNLNHDAMYWYRQDPGQGLRLIYYSQIVNDFQKGDIAEGYSVSREKKESFPLTVTSAQKNPTAFYLCASSINPGTANEKLFFGSGTQLSVL.

This clonotype came up many times. The chain carries TRBV9 and TRBJ2-3; 14 bases map to TRBD2. The CDR3 is made up of 16 amino acids. Germline V gives CDR1 SGDLS, CDR2 YYNGEE. Trimming removed 2 bases from V and 4 bases from J; junction bases left unmatched: 3. The CDR3, as DNA: TGTGCCAGCAGCGTGGGGACTAGCGGGGGCCCAGATACGCAGTATTTT. Protein sequence: CASSVGTSGGPDTQYF.

In its sample, this clonotype was seen a few times. The CDR3 is CASSQTMRGNSPLHF. CDR3 DNA: TGTGCCAGCAGCCAAACGATGCGGGGGAATTCACCCCTCCACTTT. V gene TRBV3-1 combines with J gene TRBJ1-6; TRBD1 might be the D (5 bases). V was trimmed by 2 bases and J by 7 bases, leaving 12 bases between them. The CDR3 runs 15 residues. Germline CDR1 and CDR2: LGHDT and YNNKEL (reference sequence).

The chain is built from TRBV28 and TRBJ1-2, with D unclear. The V gene lost 2 bases and the J gene lost 5 bases, with 9 bases spanning the gap. CDR3 length: 13 amino acids. Germline CDR1 reads MDHEN; CDR2 reads SYDVKM. The CDR3 protein is CASSLVGKYGYTF. For the CDR3, the DNA is TGTGCCAGCAGTTTAGTAGGGAAGTATGGCTACACCTTC.

The J gene is TRBJ2-5, the V gene TRBV7-9, with D maybe TRBD2 (5 bases). Trimming took 1 base from V and 0 from J, leaving 12 bases between them. Per the germline V gene, CDR1 is SEHNR and CDR2 is FQNEAQ (reference sequence). CDR3 length: 16 residues. CDR3 residues: CASSLDGRTYQETQYF. CDR3 nucleotide sequence: TGTGCCAGCAGCTTAGACGGCAGGACTTACCAAGAGACCCAGTACTTC.

This clonotype was detected many times. The chain links TRBV28 to TRBJ2-5; the match to TRBD1 covers 7 bases. Trimming at V came to 6 bases and at J to 2 bases, leaving 3 bases not matched to a gene. There are 13 residues in the CDR3. Per the germline V gene, CDR1 is MDHEN and CDR2 is SYDVKM. The CDR3 is CASSPGGQETQYF. The DNA of the CDR3 is TGTGCCAGCAGCCCAGGGGGACAAGAGACCCAGTACTTC.

This clonotype was seen at least ten times. The chain couples TRBV28 to TRBJ2-5; no clear D. Per the germline V gene, CDR1 is MDHEN and CDR2 is SYDVKM. V gave up 3 bases and J gave up 13 bases, with 15 bases separating them. The CDR3 loop spans 12 amino acids. In nucleotides, the CDR3 is TGTGCCAGCAGTTTCGCCAGTAGAGTAAGGTACTTC. It codes for CASSFASRVRYF.

This clonotype has ten or more counts. CDR3 loop: CASSSGAEGPWAFF. CDR3 DNA sequence: TGTGCCAGCAGTTCGGGGGCAGAGGGGCCGTGGGCTTTCTTT. J is TRBJ1-1 and V is TRBV12-3 or TRBV12-4; a possible D gene is TRBD1 (6 bases). Trimming pared 4 bases from V and 11 bases from J, leaving 20 bases between. CDR3 length equals 14 residues.

This clonotype occurred many times. This sequence joins TRBV6-5 and TRBJ2-3; no definite D call. Germline CDR1 MNHEY, CDR2 SVGAGI. The ends were cut back, 8 bases at V and 6 bases at J, with 12 bases in the middle. The CDR3 consists of 12 residues. CDR3 in DNA: TGTGCCAGCGCGACCAGCTTCGATACGCAGTATTTT. This translates into CASATSFDTQYF.